This record looks at one T cell receptor beta chain sequence and its context. This record comes from a study of cytomegalovirus exposure and HLA in healthy donors. PCR amplification relied on 60 Vbeta primers (plus 13 Jbeta primers). Produced via immunoSEQ multiplex PCR; TCRdb's table is partial and in-frame only. The repertoire holds about 200,000 clones, with 60% to 85% as singletons. This CDR3 contains 13 residues. CDR1 and CDR2 (germline): LNHNV, YYDKDF (reference sequence). V lost 0 bases to trimming and J lost 4 bases, with 4 bases between them. This chain links TRBV15 with TRBJ1-5; D gene ambiguous. Material for sequencing was PBMCs. This TCR came from a man aged 35 to 55 in good health and CMV-seronegative. This CDR3 is CATSRESNQPQHF. The CDR3 DNA follows: TGTGCCACCAGCAGAGAGAGTAATCAGCCCCAGCATTTT.